This T cell receptor beta chain appears in the sequencing data of a study of T cells expressing NK-cell markers. Study observations and caveats: HCMV specificity was not established for the expanded NKG2C+ T cell clones. The contribution of dominant NKG2C+ clonotypes to CD8+ T cells in about 6 donors was 1.0-7.0%.

Of note for this clonotype: No antigen is known for it.

This CDR3 contains 16 residues. Germline V gene data show CDR1 as LGHNA and CDR2 as YSLEER. The authors generated TCR beta cDNA through 5'RACE template switching with UMIs. TCRdb re-called the 5' RACE reads, yielding one record per CDR3 amino acid sequence without DNA. The sample data list 200,000 to 300,000 distinct CDR3 sequences. Sequenced material: blood T cells: a sorted CD56 or NKG2C T cell subset, CD4+ or CD8+ T cells, or bulk PBMC T cells (not recorded which). The J gene is TRBJ1-2, the V gene TRBV4-3. This sequence was found in a woman aged 18-70 years in good health. The CDR3: CASSQSSFLPLYGYTF.